These T cell receptor beta chains were read from a single sample in a study of blood T cell repertoires in COVID-19. Assay used: immunoSEQ multiplex PCR; TCRdb lists only in-frame clones, some missing. Seen here are roughly 210,000 clones, more than 75% observed once, and the top ten hold 7% to 7.5%. Sequenced: PBMCs or T cells enriched from blood (not recorded which). The source of these receptors is a man aged 25-45 years in a cohort exposed to, infected with or recovered from COVID-19 (not recorded which). Both conserved end residues are part of each CDR3. The D gene is left open where the match is weak. Expanded clones are given a class, and other clones once, few, many or no size at all.

v_gene: TRBV5-1
abundance: once
d_gene: -
j_gene: TRBJ2-3
CDR3aa: CASSPMLDTQYF
CDR3nt: TGCGCCAGCAGCCCTATGTTGGATACGCAGTATTTT

v_gene: TRBV9
abundance: -
d_gene: -
j_gene: TRBJ1-3
CDR3aa: CASSVGKGKTGNTIYF
CDR3nt: TGTGCCAGCAGCGTAGGCAAGGGGAAGACTGGAAACACCATATATTTT

v_gene: TRBV6-5
abundance: -
d_gene: TRBD1
j_gene: TRBJ1-2
CDR3aa: CASYSGTDAYGYTF
CDR3nt: TGTGCCAGTTACTCCGGGACAGATGCTTATGGCTACACCTTC

v_gene: TRBV6-5
abundance: -
d_gene: -
j_gene: TRBJ2-1
CDR3aa: CASSLFGSPYEQFF
CDR3nt: TGTGCCAGCAGTCTGTTCGGTTCTCCCTATGAGCAGTTCTTC

v_gene: TRBV27
abundance: -
d_gene: -
j_gene: TRBJ2-7
CDR3aa: CASSQGGEQYF
CDR3nt: TGTGCCAGCTCCCAGGGTGGCGAGCAGTACTTC

v_gene: TRBV29-1
abundance: -
d_gene: -
j_gene: TRBJ2-1
CDR3aa: CSVNLGRGQFF
CDR3nt: TGCAGCGTTAACCTGGGGCGGGGGCAGTTCTTC

v_gene: TRBV5-1
abundance: -
d_gene: TRBD1
j_gene: TRBJ2-7
CDR3aa: CASSPTGQGAHEQYF
CDR3nt: TGCGCCAGCAGCCCTACGGGACAGGGGGCCCACGAGCAGTACTTC

v_gene: TRBV28
abundance: -
d_gene: -
j_gene: TRBJ2-5
CDR3aa: CASSLQGPQETQYF
CDR3nt: TGTGCCAGCAGTTTACAGGGCCCCCAAGAGACCCAGTACTTC

v_gene: TRBV3-1/TRBV3-2
abundance: -
d_gene: TRBD2
j_gene: TRBJ2-7
CDR3aa: CASSQDIGRAREQYF
CDR3nt: TGTGCCAGCAGCCAAGATATCGGGAGGGCCCGCGAGCAGTACTTC

v_gene: TRBV14
abundance: -
d_gene: -
j_gene: TRBJ2-1
CDR3aa: CASSRYSLDGNNEQFF
CDR3nt: TGTGCCAGCAGCCGCTATTCCCTGGACGGGAACAATGAGCAGTTCTTC

v_gene: TRBV11-3
abundance: -
d_gene: TRBD2
j_gene: TRBJ2-1
CDR3aa: CASSLDSSSGGKQFF
CDR3nt: TGTGCCAGCAGCTTAGATTCCTCTAGCGGGGGTAAACAGTTCTTC